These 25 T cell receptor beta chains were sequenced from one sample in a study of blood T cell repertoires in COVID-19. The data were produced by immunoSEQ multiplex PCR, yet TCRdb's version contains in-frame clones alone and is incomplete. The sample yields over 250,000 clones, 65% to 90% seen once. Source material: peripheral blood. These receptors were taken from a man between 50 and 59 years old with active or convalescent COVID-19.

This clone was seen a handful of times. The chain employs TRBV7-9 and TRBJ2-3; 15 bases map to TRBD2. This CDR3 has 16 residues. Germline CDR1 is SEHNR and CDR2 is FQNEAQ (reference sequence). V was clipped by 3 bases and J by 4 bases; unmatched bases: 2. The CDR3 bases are TGTGCCAGCAGCTTGGGACTAGCGGGAGGCGCAGATACGCAGTATTTT. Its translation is CASSLGLAGGADTQYF.

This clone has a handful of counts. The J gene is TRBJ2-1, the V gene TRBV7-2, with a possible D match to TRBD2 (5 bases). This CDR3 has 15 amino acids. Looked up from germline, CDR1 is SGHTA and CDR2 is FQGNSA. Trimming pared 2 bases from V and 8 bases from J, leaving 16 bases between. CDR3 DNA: TGTGCCAGCAGCTTAAACAGCGGCCGGCTCCATGAGCAGTTCTTC. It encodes CASSLNSGRLHEQFF.

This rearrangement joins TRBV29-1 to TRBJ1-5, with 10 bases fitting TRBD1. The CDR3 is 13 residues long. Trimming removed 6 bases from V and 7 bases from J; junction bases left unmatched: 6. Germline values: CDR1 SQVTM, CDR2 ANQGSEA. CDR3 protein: CSVGTGANQPQHF. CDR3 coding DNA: TGCAGCGTCGGGACAGGGGCAAACCAGCCCCAGCATTTT.

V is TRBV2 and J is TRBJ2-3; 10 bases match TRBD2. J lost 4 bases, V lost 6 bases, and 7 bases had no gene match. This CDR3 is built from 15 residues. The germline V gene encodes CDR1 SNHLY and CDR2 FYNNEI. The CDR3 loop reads CASSLAGVLADTQYF. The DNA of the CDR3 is TGTGCCAGCAGCCTAGCGGGAGTTCTTGCAGATACGCAGTATTTT.

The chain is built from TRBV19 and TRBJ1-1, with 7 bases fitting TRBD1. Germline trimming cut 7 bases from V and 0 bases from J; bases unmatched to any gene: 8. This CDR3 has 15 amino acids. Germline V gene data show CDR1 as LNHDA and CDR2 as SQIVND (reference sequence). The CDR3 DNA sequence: TGTGCCAGTACGCCGGGACAGAGAATGAACACTGAAGCTTTCTTT. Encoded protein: CASTPGQRMNTEAFF.

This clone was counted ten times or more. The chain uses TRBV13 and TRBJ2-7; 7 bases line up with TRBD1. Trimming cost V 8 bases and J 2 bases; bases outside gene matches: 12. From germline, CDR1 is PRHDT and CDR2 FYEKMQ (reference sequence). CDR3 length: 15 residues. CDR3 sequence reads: CASALRRDRTYEQYF. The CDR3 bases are TGTGCCAGCGCGCTCCGCCGGGACAGAACCTACGAGCAGTACTTC.

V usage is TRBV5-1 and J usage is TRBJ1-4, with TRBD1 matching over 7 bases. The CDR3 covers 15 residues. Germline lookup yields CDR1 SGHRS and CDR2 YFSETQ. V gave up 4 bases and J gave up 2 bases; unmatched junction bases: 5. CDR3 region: CASSRQGLTNEKLFF. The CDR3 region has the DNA TGCGCCAGCAGCAGACAGGGTTTGACTAATGAAAAACTGTTTTTT.

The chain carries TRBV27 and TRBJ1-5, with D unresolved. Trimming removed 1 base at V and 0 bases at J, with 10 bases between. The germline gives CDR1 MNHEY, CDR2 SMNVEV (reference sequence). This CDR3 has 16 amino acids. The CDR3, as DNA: TGTGCCAGCAGTTTATTCCCAGATAATAGCAATCAGCCCCAGCATTTT. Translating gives CASSLFPDNSNQPQHF.

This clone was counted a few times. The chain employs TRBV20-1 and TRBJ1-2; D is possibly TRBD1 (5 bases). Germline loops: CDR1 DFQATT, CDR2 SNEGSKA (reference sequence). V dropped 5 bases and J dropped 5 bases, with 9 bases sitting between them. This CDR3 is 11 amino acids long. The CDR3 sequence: CSAYGGYGYTF. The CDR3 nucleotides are TGCAGTGCTTACGGGGGTTATGGCTACACCTTC.

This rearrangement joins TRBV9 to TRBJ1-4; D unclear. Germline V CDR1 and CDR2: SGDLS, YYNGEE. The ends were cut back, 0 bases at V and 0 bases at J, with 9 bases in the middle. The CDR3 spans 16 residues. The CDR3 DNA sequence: TGTGCCAGCAGCGTAGGCGACCGGGCAACTAATGAAAAACTGTTTTTT. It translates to CASSVGDRATNEKLFF.

The CDR3 bases are TGTGCCAGCTCATCTGGACAGGGGGCGCAGGGGACCCAGTACTTC. Translating it yields CASSSGQGAQGTQYF. The V call is TRBV18, the J call TRBJ2-5; 11 positions agree with TRBD1. The CDR3 contains 15 residues. Germline V lookup: CDR1 KGHSH, CDR2 LQKENI. V was pared by 5 bases and J by 7 bases, with 9 bases of the junction left unmatched.

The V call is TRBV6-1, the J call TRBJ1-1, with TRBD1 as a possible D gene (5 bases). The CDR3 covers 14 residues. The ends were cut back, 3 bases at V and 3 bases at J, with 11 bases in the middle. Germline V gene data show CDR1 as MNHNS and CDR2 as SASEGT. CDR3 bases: TGTGCCAGCAGTGAGCGGGACGGTTACACTGAAGCTTTCTTT. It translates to CASSERDGYTEAFF.

The CDR3 region is CASGRERARNTGELFF. For the CDR3, the DNA is TGTGCCAGCGGGCGGGAGCGGGCTAGGAACACCGGGGAGCTGTTTTTT. V usage is TRBV2 and J usage is TRBJ2-2; TRBD2 matches at 7 bases. The V gene's germline CDR1 is SNHLY and CDR2 FYNNEI. There are 16 residues in the CDR3. The junction had 10 bases not matched to a gene; V was cut back by 8 bases and J by 1 base. Using reference TRBV2 and TRBJ2-2 for the parts outside the CDR3, the full variable domain is EPEVTQTPSHQVTQMGQEVILRCVPISNHLYFYWYRQILGQKVEFLVSFYNNEISEKSEIFDDQFSVERPDGSNFTLKIRSTKLEDSAMYFCASGRERARNTGELFFGEGSRLTVL.

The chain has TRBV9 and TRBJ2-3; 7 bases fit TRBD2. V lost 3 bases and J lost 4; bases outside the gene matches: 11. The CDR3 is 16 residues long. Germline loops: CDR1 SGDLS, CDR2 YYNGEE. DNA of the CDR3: TGTGCCAGCAGCGCCCAGACGGGAGGATCTCCAGATACGCAGTATTTT. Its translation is CASSAQTGGSPDTQYF.

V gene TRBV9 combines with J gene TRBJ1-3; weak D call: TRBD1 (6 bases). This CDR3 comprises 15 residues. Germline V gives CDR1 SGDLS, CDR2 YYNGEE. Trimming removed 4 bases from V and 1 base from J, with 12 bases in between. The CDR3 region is CASSPRQASGNTIYF. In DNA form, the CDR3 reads TGTGCCAGCAGCCCCCGACAGGCTTCTGGAAACACCATATATTTT.

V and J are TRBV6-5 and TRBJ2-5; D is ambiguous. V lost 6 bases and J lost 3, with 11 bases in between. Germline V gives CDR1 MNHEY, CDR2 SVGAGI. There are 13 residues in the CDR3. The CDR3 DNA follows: TGTGCCAGCAGCCGGTGGAGAAAAGAGACCCAGTACTTC. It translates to CASSRWRKETQYF.

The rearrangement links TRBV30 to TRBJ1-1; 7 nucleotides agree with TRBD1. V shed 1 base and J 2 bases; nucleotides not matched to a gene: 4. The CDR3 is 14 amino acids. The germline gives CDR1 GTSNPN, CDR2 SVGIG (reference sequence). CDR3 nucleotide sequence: TGTGCCTGGAGTGGAGGACAGGTTAACACTGAAGCTTTCTTT. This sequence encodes CAWSGGQVNTEAFF.

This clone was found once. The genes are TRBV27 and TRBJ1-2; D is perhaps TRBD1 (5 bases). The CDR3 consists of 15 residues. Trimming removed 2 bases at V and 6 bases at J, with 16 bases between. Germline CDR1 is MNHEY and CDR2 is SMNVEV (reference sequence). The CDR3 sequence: CASSLRGRVDDGYTF. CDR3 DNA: TGTGCCAGCAGTTTACGAGGCAGGGTAGACGATGGCTACACCTTC.

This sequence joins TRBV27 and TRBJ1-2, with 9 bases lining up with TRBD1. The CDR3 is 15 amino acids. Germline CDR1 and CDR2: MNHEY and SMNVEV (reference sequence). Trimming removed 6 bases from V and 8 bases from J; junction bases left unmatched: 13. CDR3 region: CASRGAGTGPRGYTF. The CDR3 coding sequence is TGTGCCAGCAGAGGGGCCGGGACAGGGCCCAGGGGCTACACCTTC.

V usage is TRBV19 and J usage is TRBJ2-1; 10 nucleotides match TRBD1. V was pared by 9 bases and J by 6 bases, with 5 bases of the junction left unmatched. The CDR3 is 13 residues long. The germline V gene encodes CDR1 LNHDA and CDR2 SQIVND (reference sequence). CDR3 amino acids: CASGQGVGNEQFF. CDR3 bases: TGTGCCAGCGGACAGGGGGTAGGCAATGAGCAGTTCTTC.

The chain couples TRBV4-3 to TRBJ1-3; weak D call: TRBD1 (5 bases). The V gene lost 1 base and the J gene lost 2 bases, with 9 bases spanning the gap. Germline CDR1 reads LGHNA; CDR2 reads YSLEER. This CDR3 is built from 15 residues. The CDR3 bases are TGCGCCAGCAGCCAAGGACAGTCAACTGGAAACACCATATATTTT. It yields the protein CASSQGQSTGNTIYF.

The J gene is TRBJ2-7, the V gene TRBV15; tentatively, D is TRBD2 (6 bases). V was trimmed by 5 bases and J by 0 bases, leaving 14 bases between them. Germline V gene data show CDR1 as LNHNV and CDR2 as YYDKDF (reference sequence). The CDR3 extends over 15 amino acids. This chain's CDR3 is CATSPGDPFSYEQYF. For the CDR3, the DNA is TGTGCCACCAGCCCGGGGGATCCTTTCTCCTACGAGCAGTACTTC.

In nucleotides, the CDR3 is TGTGCCAGCTCACCGGACAGGGGGCGTTTTTCTGGAAACACCATATATTTT. Amino acid sequence: CASSPDRGRFSGNTIYF. The chain recombines TRBV18 with TRBJ1-3, with TRBD1 matching over 11 bases. Trimming cost V 3 bases and J 1 base; bases outside gene matches: 5. The V gene's germline CDR1 is KGHSH and CDR2 LQKENI. The CDR3 is 17 amino acids.

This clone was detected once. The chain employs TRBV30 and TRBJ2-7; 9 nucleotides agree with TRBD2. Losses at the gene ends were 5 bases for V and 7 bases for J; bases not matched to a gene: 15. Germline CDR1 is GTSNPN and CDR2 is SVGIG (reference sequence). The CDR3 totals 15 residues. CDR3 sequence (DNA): TGTGCCTGGGCCCACGGGCGGGAGGGCCTTGGGGAGCAGTACTTC. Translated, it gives CAWAHGREGLGEQYF.

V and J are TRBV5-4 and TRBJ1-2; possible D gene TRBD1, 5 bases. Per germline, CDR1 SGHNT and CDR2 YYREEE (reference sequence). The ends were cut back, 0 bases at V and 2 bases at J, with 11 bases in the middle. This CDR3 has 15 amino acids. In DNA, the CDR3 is TGTGCCAGCAGCTTGGCAGGGATTAGGAACTATGGCTACACCTTC. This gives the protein CASSLAGIRNYGYTF.